The 29 T cell receptor beta chains below were found in one sample sequenced in a study of T-cell memory formation after mild COVID-19. TCRdb used MiXCR to reprocess the 5' RACE reads, holding one entry per CDR3 protein. The table has some 150,000 distinct CDR3 sequences, under 25% seen once. The sequenced sample was PBMCs or a T cell subset sorted from them (not recorded which). The source is an adult woman who had mild COVID-19 (a few samples of this study predate the infection). Cell type and time point are not known.

The table lists this clonotype with a few counts. The gene calls are TRBV11-3 and TRBJ2-7; the match to TRBD2 covers 11 bases. Germline lookup yields CDR1 SGHNT and CDR2 YENEEA. The CDR3 extends over 14 amino acids. V lost 5 bases and J lost 4; bases outside the gene matches: 4. The CDR3 is CASSPGLAVYEQYF. The CDR3 DNA is TGTGCCAGCAGCCCGGGACTAGCGGTTTACGAGCAGTACTTC.

This clonotype was seen only a few times. J is TRBJ1-5 and V is TRBV5-1; weak D call: TRBD1 (6 bases). V lost 4 bases and J 5 bases, leaving 10 bases between the germline ends. The CDR3 extends over 13 amino acids. The germline V gene encodes CDR1 SGHRS and CDR2 YFSETQ. The CDR3 protein is CASSGGRDQPQHF. In nucleotides, the CDR3 is TGCGCCAGCAGCGGGGGCAGGGATCAGCCCCAGCATTTT.

A single count supports this clonotype. V is TRBV24-1 and J is TRBJ1-2, with TRBD1 matching 9 bases. The germline V gene has CDR1 KGHDR and CDR2 SFDVKD. V dropped 4 bases and J dropped 2; count of bases not matched to a gene: 4. This CDR3 has 15 residues. The CDR3 spells CATSEPGTGNYGYTF. The CDR3 DNA reads TGTGCCACCAGTGAGCCCGGGACAGGGAACTATGGCTACACCTTC.

The rearrangement links TRBV21-1 to TRBJ2-5; the listed D gene, TRBD1, was not tested against the DNA. TRBV21-1 corresponds to a pseudogene. This CDR3 is built from 15 residues. CDR3 region: CASSRTVSQGETQYF. The DNA of the CDR3 is TGTGCCAGCAGCAGAACAGTGTCCCAGGGAGAGACCCAGTACTTC.

This chain joins TRBV5-1 and TRBJ2-3; 9 bases are shared with TRBD2. The CDR3 loop spans 14 amino acids. Trimming at V came to 6 bases and at J to 1 base, leaving 3 bases not matched to a gene. Germline CDR1 SGHRS, CDR2 YFSETQ. The CDR3 DNA is TGCGCCAGCACCGGCGGGGGGGGCACAGATACGCAGTATTTT. This sequence encodes CASTGGGGTDTQYF.

The chain links TRBV4-2 to TRBJ2-3, with D possibly matching TRBD1 (5 bases). The V gene's germline CDR1 is LGHNA and CDR2 YNFKEQ. V was clipped by 0 bases and J by 4 bases, with 11 bases between them. This CDR3 region has 15 residues. CDR3 loop: CASSQDLQGPDTQYF. Here the CDR3 DNA reads TGTGCCAGCAGCCAAGATTTGCAGGGCCCAGATACGCAGTATTTT.

The rearrangement links TRBV4-3 to TRBJ1-1; unclear D gene. The CDR3 is made up of 13 amino acids. Trimming removed 1 base from V and 7 bases from J, with 10 bases in between. Germline V gene lookup returns CDR1 LGHNA and CDR2 YSLEER. The CDR3 region is CASSQVRFGEAFF. DNA for the CDR3: TGCGCCAGCAGCCAAGTTAGATTTGGTGAAGCTTTCTTT.

This chain connects TRBV7-2 to TRBJ1-1; TRBD1 matches 9 bases. V lost 5 bases, J lost 1 base, and 11 bases stayed unmatched. In germline, CDR1 is SGHTA, CDR2 FQGNSA. The CDR3 spans 17 residues. CDR3 DNA: TGTGCCAGCAGCACGTTGGACAGGGGCCGCGGGAACACTGAAGCTTTCTTT. Translating gives CASSTLDRGRGNTEAFF.

This clonotype was seen a few times. The chain joins TRBV5-1 to TRBJ1-1; TRBD1 matches at 7 bases. The ends lost 4 bases at V and 2 bases at J; junction bases unmatched: 5. The CDR3 extends over 14 amino acids. Germline lookup yields CDR1 SGHRS and CDR2 YFSETQ. In DNA form, the CDR3 reads TGCGCCAGCAGCGGAGGGACAGCAAACACTGAAGCTTTCTTT. Its translation is CASSGGTANTEAFF.

The V and J genes are TRBV5-1 and TRBJ2-1; TRBD1 matches 7 bases. V lost 4 bases to trimming and J lost 6 bases; unmatched junction nucleotides: 4. CDR1 is SGHRS and CDR2 is YFSETQ in the germline V gene. This CDR3 comprises 13 residues. The DNA for the CDR3 is TGCGCCAGCAGCCTCACAGGGGTCAATGAGCAGTTCTTC. Protein: CASSLTGVNEQFF.

This clonotype has a count of ten or more. The CDR3 nucleotides read TGTGCCACCGCAATCCGGGGAAATGAGCAGTTCTTC. The encoded protein is CATAIRGNEQFF. V and J are TRBV6-2 or TRBV6-3 and TRBJ2-1, with a weak D call TRBD2 (5 bases). The germline V gene has CDR1 MNHEY and CDR2 SVGEGT. Trimming shortened V by 10 bases and J by 7 bases, and 14 bases separated the two germline ends. The CDR3 length is 12 residues.

The genes are TRBV2 and TRBJ2-1; TRBD2 is a possible D gene (6 bases). The V gene lost 5 bases and the J gene lost 6 bases, with 17 bases spanning the gap. The CDR3 is 15 residues long. In germline, CDR1 is SNHLY, CDR2 FYNNEI. The CDR3: CASSTQPGGSNEQFF. The CDR3 coding sequence is TGTGCCAGCAGTACCCAACCCGGGGGTTCCAATGAGCAGTTCTTC.

This clonotype was observed a handful of times. The chain has TRBV14 and TRBJ2-7, with D perhaps given as TRBD1 or TRBD2 (6 bases each). CDR3 size: 14 residues. Germline CDR1 is SGHDN and CDR2 is FVKESK. V was trimmed by 0 bases and J by 7 bases, leaving 13 bases between them. The CDR3 nucleotides read TGTGCCAGCAGCCAAGATTGGGGGGCTGGGGAGCAGTACTTC. Residues: CASSQDWGAGEQYF. Using reference TRBV14 and TRBJ2-7 for the parts outside the CDR3, the full variable domain is EAGVTQFPSHSVIEKGQTVTLRCDPISGHDNLYWYRRVMGKEIKFLLHFVKESKQDESGMPNNRFLAERTGGTYSTLKVQPAELEDSGVYFCASSQDWGAGEQYFGPGTRLTVT.

This chain uses TRBV30 with TRBJ1-1; TRBD1 might be the D (5 bases). The germline gives CDR1 GTSNPN, CDR2 SVGIG (reference sequence). This CDR3 has 14 residues. V was shortened by 7 bases and J by 0 bases, with 15 bases between the two germline ends. CDR3 residues: CASLPGTMNTEAFF. CDR3 sequence (DNA): TGTGCCTCTCTCCCGGGGACTATGAACACTGAAGCTTTCTTT.

Only one count was recorded for this clonotype. This chain uses TRBV5-1 with TRBJ1-5; the match to TRBD1 covers 10 bases. V lost 4 bases to trimming and J lost 6 bases; unmatched junction nucleotides: 7. This CDR3 region has 15 residues. The V gene's germline CDR1 is SGHRS and CDR2 YFSETQ. The CDR3 loop is CASSPETGGGQPQHF. DNA for the CDR3: TGCGCCAGCAGCCCAGAGACAGGGGGCGGTCAGCCCCAGCATTTT.

This sequence joins TRBV29-1 and TRBJ1-1; TRBD1 matches 8 bases. Germline CDR1 is SQVTM and CDR2 is ANQGSEA. Trimming cost V 7 bases and J 0 bases; bases outside gene matches: 4. This CDR3 spans 13 amino acids. The CDR3 region has the DNA TGCAGCGGGCGACAGGGGTTGAACACTGAAGCTTTCTTT. Its protein product is CSGRQGLNTEAFF.

J is TRBJ2-5 and V is TRBV19; D tentatively fits TRBD1 or TRBD2 (5 bases each). The CDR3 is 15 residues long. V was cut by 4 bases and J by 5 bases, with 17 bases left in between. Germline-derived CDR1 and CDR2 are LNHDA and SQIVND (reference sequence). The CDR3 region is CASSNYPGPWETQYF. The CDR3 DNA follows: TGTGCCAGTAGTAATTATCCGGGGCCTTGGGAGACCCAGTACTTC.

The V call is TRBV12-3 or TRBV12-4, the J call TRBJ1-5; D possibly corresponds to TRBD1 (6 bases). Trimming took 5 bases from V and 0 from J, leaving 14 bases between them. This CDR3 spans 16 amino acids. The CDR3 protein is CASSVRGTYSNQPQHF. In DNA, the CDR3 is TGTGCCAGCAGTGTCAGGGGAACCTATAGCAATCAGCCCCAGCATTTT.

This clonotype occurred a few times. The V call is TRBV20-1, the J call TRBJ2-5; D uncertain. This CDR3 has 13 residues. Germline V CDR1 and CDR2: DFQATT, SNEGSKA (reference sequence). The V gene lost 2 bases and the J gene lost 2 bases, with 9 bases spanning the gap. The CDR3 bases are TGCAGTGCTAGACAAGACTTTCAAGAGACCCAGTACTTC. Amino acid sequence: CSARQDFQETQYF.

This clonotype was observed a handful of times. This sequence joins TRBV11-3 and TRBJ2-1; 10 positions match TRBD2. V was pared by 0 bases and J by 5 bases, with 10 bases of the junction left unmatched. Per germline, CDR1 SGHNT and CDR2 YENEEA. The CDR3 is made up of 18 amino acids. Here the CDR3 reads CASSLESMGAGGNNEQFF. CDR3 in DNA: TGTGCCAGCAGCTTAGAGTCGATGGGAGCGGGAGGGAACAATGAGCAGTTCTTC.

The J gene is TRBJ2-5, the V gene TRBV6-5, with D maybe TRBD2 (6 bases). V gave up 4 bases and J gave up 2 bases, with 14 bases separating them. CDR3 length: 15 residues. Germline assignment: CDR1 MNHEY and CDR2 SVGAGI. CDR3 nucleotides: TGTGCCAGCAGTTCCGCCCAGGGAGGTCAAGAGACCCAGTACTTC. Encoded protein: CASSSAQGGQETQYF.

This clonotype was recorded a few times. The rearrangement joins TRBV5-1 to TRBJ2-1; the match to TRBD2 covers 14 bases. Germline V gene sequence: CDR1 SGHRS, CDR2 YFSETQ. J lost 9 bases, V lost 0 bases, and 14 bases had no gene match. The CDR3 is made up of 19 amino acids. CDR3 bases: TGCGCCAGCAGCTTGGGACTAGCGGGAGGGCCAAGCTTGACAAGTGAGCAGTTCTTC. Its translation: CASSLGLAGGPSLTSEQFF.

This clonotype has just a few counts. V gene TRBV5-1 combines with J gene TRBJ2-7; 7 bases fit TRBD1. In germline, CDR1 is SGHRS, CDR2 YFSETQ. This CDR3 has 15 residues. V trimming: 4 bases; J trimming: 0 bases; junction bases outside the gene matches: 7. CDR3 residues: CASSPTEGASYEQYF. DNA for the CDR3: TGCGCCAGCAGCCCCACTGAGGGGGCCTCCTACGAGCAGTACTTC.

This clonotype was detected ten times or more. The chain joins TRBV4-1 to TRBJ2-1, with D hard to call. Germline assignment: CDR1 MGHRA and CDR2 YSYEKL. Trimming pared 0 bases from V and 6 bases from J, leaving 18 bases between. The CDR3 runs to 17 residues. The DNA for the CDR3 is TGCGCCAGCAGCCAAGATGGTACGGGTATGCGCGGCAATGAGCAGTTCTTC. Protein: CASSQDGTGMRGNEQFF.

This clonotype was detected a few times. The chain carries TRBV30 and TRBJ2-2; D ambiguous. V was trimmed by 3 bases and J by 1 base, leaving 18 bases between them. The length of the CDR3 is 17 residues. Germline V gene data show CDR1 as GTSNPN and CDR2 as SVGIG (reference sequence). The chain's CDR3 is CAWSRVAAGLNTGELFF. For the CDR3, the DNA is TGTGCCTGGAGCCGAGTGGCGGCAGGTCTGAACACCGGGGAGCTGTTTTTT.

This clonotype was found a few times. The chain recombines TRBV7-9 with TRBJ2-1, with TRBD1 matching 7 bases. The germline V gene encodes CDR1 SEHNR and CDR2 FQNEAQ (reference sequence). V gave up 4 bases and J gave up 4 bases; unmatched junction bases: 10. The CDR3 spans 16 residues. CDR3 protein: CASSSRPRDRYNEQFF. In DNA, the CDR3 is TGTGCCAGCAGCTCGCGCCCCCGGGACAGATACAATGAGCAGTTCTTC. Filled out from reference TRBV7-9 and TRBJ2-1, the complete variable domain reads DTGVSQNPRHKITKRGQNVTFRCDPISEHNRLYWYRQTLGQGPEFLTYFQNEAQLEKSRLLSDRFSAERPKGSFSTLEIQRTEQGDSAMYLCASSSRPRDRYNEQFFGPGTRLTVL.

The chain carries TRBV6-5 and TRBJ1-5; D call uncertain. The V end was cut by 0 bases, the J end by 5 bases, with 11 bases between. Per germline, CDR1 MNHEY and CDR2 SVGAGI. The CDR3 totals 15 residues. CDR3 in DNA: TGTGCCAGCAGTTACTCGGCTCAGGTGGATCAGCCCCAGCATTTT. Its translation is CASSYSAQVDQPQHF.

The chain uses TRBV7-2 and TRBJ1-6; D is uncertain. CDR1 SGHTA and CDR2 FQGNSA come from the germline V gene. The CDR3 runs to 13 residues. The ends were cut back, 1 base at V and 9 bases at J, with 7 bases in the middle. The CDR3 coding sequence is TGTGCCAGCAGCTTAGGACGCGGTTCACCCCTCCACTTT. Its translation is CASSLGRGSPLHF.

This clonotype was seen only a few times. The V gene is TRBV3-1, the J gene TRBJ1-2; D not certain. Per the germline V gene, CDR1 is LGHDT and CDR2 is YNNKEL (reference sequence). Trimming stripped 1 base from V and 4 bases from J, with 7 bases between. The CDR3 has 13 amino acids. The CDR3 sequence is CASSQAAAYGYTF. The DNA for the CDR3 is TGTGCCAGCAGCCAAGCGGCAGCCTATGGCTACACCTTC.